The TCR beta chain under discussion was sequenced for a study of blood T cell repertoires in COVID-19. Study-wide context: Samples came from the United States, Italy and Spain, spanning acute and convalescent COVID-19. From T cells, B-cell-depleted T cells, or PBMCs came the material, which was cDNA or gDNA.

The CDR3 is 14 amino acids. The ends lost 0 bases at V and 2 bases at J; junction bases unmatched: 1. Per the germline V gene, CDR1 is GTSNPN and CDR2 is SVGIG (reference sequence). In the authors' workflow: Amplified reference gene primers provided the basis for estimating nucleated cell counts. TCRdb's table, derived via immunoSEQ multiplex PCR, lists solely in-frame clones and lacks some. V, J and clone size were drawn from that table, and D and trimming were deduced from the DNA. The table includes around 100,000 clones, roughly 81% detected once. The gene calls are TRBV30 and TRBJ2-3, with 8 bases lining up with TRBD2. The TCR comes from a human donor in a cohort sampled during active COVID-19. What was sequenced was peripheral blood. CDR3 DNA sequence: TGTGCCTGGAGTGTTAGCGGGACCACAGATACGCAGTATTTT. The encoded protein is CAWSVSGTTDTQYF.